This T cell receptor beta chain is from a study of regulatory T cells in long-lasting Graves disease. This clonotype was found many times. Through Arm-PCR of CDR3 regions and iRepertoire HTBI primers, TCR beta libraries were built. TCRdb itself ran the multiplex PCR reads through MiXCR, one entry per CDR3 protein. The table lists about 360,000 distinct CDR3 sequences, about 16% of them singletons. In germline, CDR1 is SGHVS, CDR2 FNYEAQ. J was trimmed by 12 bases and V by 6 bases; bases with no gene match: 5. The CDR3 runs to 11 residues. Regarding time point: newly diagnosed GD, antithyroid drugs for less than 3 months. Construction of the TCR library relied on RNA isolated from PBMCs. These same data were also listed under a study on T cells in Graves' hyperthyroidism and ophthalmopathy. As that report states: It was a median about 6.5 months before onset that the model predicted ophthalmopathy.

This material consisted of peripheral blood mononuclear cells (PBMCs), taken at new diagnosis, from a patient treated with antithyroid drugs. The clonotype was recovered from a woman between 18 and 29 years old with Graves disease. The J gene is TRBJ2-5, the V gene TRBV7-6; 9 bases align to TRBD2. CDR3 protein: CASSSSSGKYF. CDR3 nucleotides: TGTGCCAGCAGTAGTTCTAGCGGGAAGTACTTC.